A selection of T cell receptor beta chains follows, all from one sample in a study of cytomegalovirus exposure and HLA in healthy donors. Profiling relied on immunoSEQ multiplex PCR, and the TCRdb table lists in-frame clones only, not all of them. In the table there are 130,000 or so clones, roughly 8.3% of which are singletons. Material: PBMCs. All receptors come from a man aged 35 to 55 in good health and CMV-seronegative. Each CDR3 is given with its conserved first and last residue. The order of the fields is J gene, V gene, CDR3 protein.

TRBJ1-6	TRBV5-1	CASSLTGVPDSPLHF
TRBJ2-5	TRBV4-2	CASSPIVGLRGGETQYF
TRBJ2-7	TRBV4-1	CASSRGQGPLDEQYF
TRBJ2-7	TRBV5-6	CASSSTGPSSYEQYF
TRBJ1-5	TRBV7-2	CASSPGVGNQPQHF
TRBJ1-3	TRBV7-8	CASSLRPRQGGNTIYF
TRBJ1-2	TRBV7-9	CASSYRAFNYGYTF
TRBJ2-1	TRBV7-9	CAITGGQTYNEQFF
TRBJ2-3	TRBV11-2	CASSQTASTDTQYF
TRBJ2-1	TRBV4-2	CASSPTAGGLSIGNEQFF
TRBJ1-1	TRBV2	CASLPVGSYMNTEAFF
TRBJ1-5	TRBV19	CASTTGLQPQHF
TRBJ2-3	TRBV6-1	CASSGVGFTSTDTQYF
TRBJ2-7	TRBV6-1	CASNEFVAVSYEQYF
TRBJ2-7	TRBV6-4	CASSPEAGVPYEQYF
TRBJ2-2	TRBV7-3	CASSWDFNTGELFF
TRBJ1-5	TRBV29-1	CSVRAGDQPQHF
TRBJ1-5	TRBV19	CASRVGLRGDQPQHF
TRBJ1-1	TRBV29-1	CSVKGTLNTEAFF
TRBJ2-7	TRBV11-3	CASSPGGEVTYEQYF
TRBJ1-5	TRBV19	CASRLQGTDQPQHF
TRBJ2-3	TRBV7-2	CASSLQQGSTDTQYF
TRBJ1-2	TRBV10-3	CAISGQDYGYTF
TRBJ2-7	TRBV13	CASSLGGTEFEQYF
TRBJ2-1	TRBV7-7	CASSLFGLAGDEQFF
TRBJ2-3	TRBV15	CATSGDRGRDTQYF
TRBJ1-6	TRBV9	CASGRDPLSSYNSPLHF
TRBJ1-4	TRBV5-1	CASSSLGREKLFF
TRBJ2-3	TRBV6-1	CASTLLAGESDTQYF
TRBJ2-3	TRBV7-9	CASSLRGGGAKDTQYF
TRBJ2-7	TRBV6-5	CASSYRGSYEQYF
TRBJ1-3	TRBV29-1	CSVAQSGNTIYF
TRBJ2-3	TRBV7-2	CASSTSGGTDTQYF
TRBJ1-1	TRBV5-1	CASSSSQGLALTEAFF
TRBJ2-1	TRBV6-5	CASSPGGATEQFF
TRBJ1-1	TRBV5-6	CASSLSSGLTSTEAFF
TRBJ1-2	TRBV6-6	CASSYSEREDGYTF
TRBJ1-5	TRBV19	CASSIRFFDNQPQHF
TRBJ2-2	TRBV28	CASSLSGANTGELFF
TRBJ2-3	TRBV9	CASSVAGAQPSTDTQYF
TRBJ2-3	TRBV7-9	CASSPSGSSTDTQYF
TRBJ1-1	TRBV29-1	CSAVQGAANTEAFF
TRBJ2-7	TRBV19	CASSIGGGLSYEQYF
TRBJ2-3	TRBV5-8	CASITVTDTQYF
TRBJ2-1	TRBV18	CASSPLDSGQSFF
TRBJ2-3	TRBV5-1	CASSLAGGSTDTQYF
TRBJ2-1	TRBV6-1	CASSESRGGYNEQFF
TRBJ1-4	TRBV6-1	CASSDYTGGTNEKLFF